This TCR beta chain stems from a study of blood T cell repertoires in COVID-19. As for the study in general: PBMCs, B-cell-depleted T cells, or T cells provided the cDNA or gDNA that made up the material.

Under the authors' procedure: Scientists estimated how many nucleated cells there were by amplifying reference gene primers. Only in-frame clones appear in the TCRdb table, and some are missing; sequencing was by immunoSEQ multiplex PCR. That table is the source of V, J and clone size, and D and trimming were worked out from the DNA. The sample has more than 95,000 clones, just over 90% seen once. With 2 bases clipped from V and 2 bases from J, the junction kept 4 bases outside the gene matches. CDR3 length: 15 residues. CDR1 SNHLY and CDR2 FYNNEI come from the germline V gene. The receptor comes from a man aged 55 to 70 with acute or convalescent COVID-19. The rearrangement links TRBV2 to TRBJ1-1, with 8 bases aligning to TRBD1. Sequenced material: peripheral blood. The CDR3 protein is CASSEQGAENTEAFF. DNA of the CDR3: TGTGCCAGCAGTGAACAGGGGGCGGAAAACACTGAAGCTTTCTTT. Full variable domain (rest looked up from reference TRBV2 and TRBJ1-1): EPEVTQTPSHQVTQMGQEVILRCVPISNHLYFYWYRQILGQKVEFLVSFYNNEISEKSEIFDDQFSVERPDGSNFTLKIRSTKLEDSAMYFCASSEQGAENTEAFFGQGTRLTVV.